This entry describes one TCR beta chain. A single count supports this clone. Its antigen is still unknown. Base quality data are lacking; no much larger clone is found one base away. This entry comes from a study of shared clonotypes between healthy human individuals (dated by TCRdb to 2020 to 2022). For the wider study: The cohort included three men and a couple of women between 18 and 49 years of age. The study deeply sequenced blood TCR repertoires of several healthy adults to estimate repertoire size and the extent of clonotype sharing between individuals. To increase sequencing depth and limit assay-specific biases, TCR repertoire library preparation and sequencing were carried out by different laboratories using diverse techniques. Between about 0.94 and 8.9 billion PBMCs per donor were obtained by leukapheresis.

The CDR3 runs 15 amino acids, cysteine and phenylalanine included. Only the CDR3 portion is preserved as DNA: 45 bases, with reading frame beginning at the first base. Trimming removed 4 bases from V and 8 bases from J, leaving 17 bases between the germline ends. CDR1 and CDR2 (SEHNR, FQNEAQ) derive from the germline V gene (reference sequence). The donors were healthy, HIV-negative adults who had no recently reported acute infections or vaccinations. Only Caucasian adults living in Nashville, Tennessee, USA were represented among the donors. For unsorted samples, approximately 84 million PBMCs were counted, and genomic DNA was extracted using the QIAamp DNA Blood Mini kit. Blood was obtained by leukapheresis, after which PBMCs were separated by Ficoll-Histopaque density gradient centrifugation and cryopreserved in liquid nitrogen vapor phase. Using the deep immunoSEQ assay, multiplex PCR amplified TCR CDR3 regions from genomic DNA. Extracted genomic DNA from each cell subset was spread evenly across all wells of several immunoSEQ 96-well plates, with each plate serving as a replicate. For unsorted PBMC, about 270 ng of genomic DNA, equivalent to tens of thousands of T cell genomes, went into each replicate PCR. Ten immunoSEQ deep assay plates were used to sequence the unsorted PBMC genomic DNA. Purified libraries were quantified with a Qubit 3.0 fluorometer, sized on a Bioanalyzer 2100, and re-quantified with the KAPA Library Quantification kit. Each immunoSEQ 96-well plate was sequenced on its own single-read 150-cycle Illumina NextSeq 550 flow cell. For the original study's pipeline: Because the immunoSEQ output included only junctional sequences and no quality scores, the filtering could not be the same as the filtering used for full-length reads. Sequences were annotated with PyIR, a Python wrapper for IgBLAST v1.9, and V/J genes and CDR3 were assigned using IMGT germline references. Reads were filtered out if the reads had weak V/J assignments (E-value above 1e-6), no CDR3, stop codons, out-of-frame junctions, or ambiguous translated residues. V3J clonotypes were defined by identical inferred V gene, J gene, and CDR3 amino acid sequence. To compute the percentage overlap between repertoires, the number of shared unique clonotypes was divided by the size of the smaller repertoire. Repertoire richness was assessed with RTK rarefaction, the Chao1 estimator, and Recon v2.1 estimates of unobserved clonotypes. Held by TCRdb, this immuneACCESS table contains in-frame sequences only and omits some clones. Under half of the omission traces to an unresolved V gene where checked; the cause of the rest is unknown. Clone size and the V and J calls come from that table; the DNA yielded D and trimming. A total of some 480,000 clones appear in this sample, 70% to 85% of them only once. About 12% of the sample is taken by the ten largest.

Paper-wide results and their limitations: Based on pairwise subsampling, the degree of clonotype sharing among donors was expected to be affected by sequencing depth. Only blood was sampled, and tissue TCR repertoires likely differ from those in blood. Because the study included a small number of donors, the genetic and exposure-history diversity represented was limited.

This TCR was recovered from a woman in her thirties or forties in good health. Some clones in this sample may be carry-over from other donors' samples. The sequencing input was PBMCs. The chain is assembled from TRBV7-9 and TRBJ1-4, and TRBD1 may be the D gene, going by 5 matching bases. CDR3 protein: CASSSSTTGGEKLFF. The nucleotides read TGTGCCAGCAGCTCCAGTACGACCGGGGGGGAAAAACTGTTTTTT.